This entry describes one T cell receptor beta chain. The antigen it recognizes is unknown. The record has no base qualities; no much larger clone is one base away. Libraries were built with the immunoSEQ multiplex PCR assay. TCR beta CDR3 sequencing was performed on DNA from the cultured, isolated CD4+ T cells. The authors' analysis ran thus. Non-productive TCR sequences were discarded, and reads were trimmed to the CDR3 region, with only CDR3s of 7 or more amino acids retained. The MANAFEST web app was used to pick out antigen-specific clonotypes by comparing their expansion in peptide wells with that in reference cultures. Positive clones required FDR<0.05 expansion versus reference and all other wells, odds ratio above 5, and frequency above 0.1% in two replicate wells. A clonotype was defined as cross-reactive if the clonotype was significantly expanded both in SARS-CoV-2 spike wells and in at least one common cold coronavirus spike condition. Using the stringdist R package, CDR3 similarity was measured by Levenshtein distance, and unrooted trees were constructed with ape in R 3.6.1. As stored in TCRdb, this immuneACCESS dataset retains in-frame rearrangements with V and J assigned. A fraction of the clones does not appear; measured against another copy, unresolved V genes explain less than half of the discrepancy, and the remainder lacks a known reason. V, J and clone size are taken as reported in that table, and D and trimming were inferred from the DNA itself. The sample table contains about 71,000 clones; only one count was recorded for 80% of them. Clones ranked in the top ten supply 10% to 15% of the sample.

To identify antigen-specific CD4+ T cell clonotypes by their expansion, the ViraFEST assay first stimulated PBMC with viral peptide pools and then applied TCR sequencing. After about 9 days of culture, CD4+ T cells were isolated with the EasySep CD4+ T cell isolation kit. The absence of prior SARS-CoV-2 infection in healthy vaccine recipients was confirmed by negative nucleocapsid antibodies before and after vaccination. Each well held roughly 2.2 million PBMC cultured in IMDM containing approximately 5.3% human AB serum, 8.5 to 10 IU/ml IL-2 and gentamicin, along with about 9.5 ug/ml peptides. Half of the culture medium was replaced with fresh IL-2-containing medium on days 3 and 7. Unless noted otherwise, every peptide stimulation condition was grown in triplicate wells. Using Ficoll-Paque Plus gradient centrifugation, PBMC were separated from whole blood and then either used fresh or cryopreserved at -140C. The overlapping peptide pools covered the spike proteins of SARS-CoV-2 and of the common cold coronaviruses HCoV-NL63, HCoV-OC43 and HCoV-229E. The QIAamp micro DNA kit was used to extract genomic DNA from the cultured CD4+ T cells.

The data originate from a study of vaccination effects on CD4 cells after COVID-19 (dated by TCRdb to between 2022 and 2023). As for the study more broadly: Each participant received two doses of an mRNA SARS-CoV-2 vaccine, either BNT162b2 or mRNA-1273. In both COVID-19 convalescent patients and infection-naive vaccine recipients, the study compared SARS-CoV-2 spike-specific CD4+ TCR repertoires from before mRNA vaccination with those from after it. Altogether, around 9 COVID-19 convalescent patients and a few SARS-CoV-2-naive healthy vaccine recipients made up the full study. In the study, cultures from other donors were sequenced using the Oncomine TCR Beta short-read assay on an Illumina iSeq 100. Study-wide findings and limitations: In healthy vaccine recipients, vaccine-induced clones were almost all SARS-CoV-2 mono-reactive, with only 1 of 255 cross-reactive with common cold coronaviruses. At late post-vaccination timepoints, both infection-induced and vaccine-induced clones showed marked clonal contraction, consistent with waning T cell responses. Only a small number of convalescent patients were included, and no early post-infection timepoints were available, which limited the study.

Trimming removed 4 bases from V and 4 bases from J, leaving 16 bases between the germline ends. The CDR3, from cysteine to phenylalanine, totals 16 residues. Just the 48-base CDR3 DNA is kept, in frame starting at base 1. The germline V gene specifies MNHNS as CDR1 and SASEGT as CDR2. This receptor was obtained from a human donor who received a COVID-19 vaccine. The chain was built from TRBV6-1 and TRBJ1-4; TRBD1 might be the D gene, on 5 matching bases. The sequences come from CD4+ T cells from PBMCs cultured with SARS-CoV-2 spike peptides, collected before COVID-19 vaccination. Read against the paper, the sample's cell subset or site label means: SARS-CoV-2 spike overlapping peptide pool stimulation. At the DNA level, the sequence is TGTGCCAGCAGTGGGGGGTTGGCAGGCCTTAATGAAAAACTGTTTTTT. This translates into CASSGGLAGLNEKLFF.